This entry lists 6 T cell receptor beta chains sequenced from one sample in a study of T cells in Graves' hyperthyroidism and ophthalmopathy. The source material, RNA transcripts, was used to amplify TCR beta CDR3 regions. The TCR CDR3 was amplified in a first-round RT-PCR using the HTBI primer set. Via MiXCR, TCRdb re-called the multiplex PCR reads, giving one row per CDR3 protein. In the table there are a few hundred thousand distinct CDR3 sequences, roughly 12% of which are singletons. The sample taken for sequencing was blood. These receptors originate from a man under 40 with Graves' hyperthyroidism that later progressed to Graves' ophthalmopathy.

This clonotype was picked up many times. This chain's CDR3 is CASSEVENTEAFF. Written as DNA, the CDR3 is TGTGCCAGCAGTGAAGTGGAGAACACTGAAGCTTTCTTT. The J gene is TRBJ1-1, the V gene TRBV6-1; no reliable D call. Germline V lookup: CDR1 MNHNS, CDR2 SASEGT. Deletions cut 1 base from V and 1 base from J, with 4 bases between. CDR3 length: 13 residues.

This chain links TRBV6-1 with TRBJ2-5; 8 nucleotides line up with TRBD2. The CDR3 is 15 amino acids. V trimming: 5 bases; J trimming: 5 bases; junction bases outside the gene matches: 10. Germline V gene sequence: CDR1 MNHNS, CDR2 SASEGT. CDR3 in amino acids: CASSNGGAGWETQYF. CDR3 nucleotide sequence: TGTGCCAGCAGTAACGGGGGGGCCGGGTGGGAGACCCAGTACTTC.

Many counts were recorded for this clonotype. The chain links TRBV27 to TRBJ1-5; 8 bases map to TRBD1. The germline V gene encodes CDR1 MNHEY and CDR2 SMNVEV (reference sequence). The ends lost 5 bases at V and 5 bases at J; junction bases unmatched: 5. The CDR3 has 14 residues. CDR3 sequence: CASSLRTGYQPQHF. The CDR3 bases are TGTGCCAGCAGTCTTCGGACAGGGTATCAGCCCCAGCATTTT.

There are a few counts of this clonotype. The CDR3 loop reads CASSYSRGTGELFF. CDR3 in DNA: TGTGCCAGCAGTTACTCGAGGGGTACCGGGGAGCTGTTTTTT. V is TRBV6-2 or TRBV6-3 and J is TRBJ2-2, with D perhaps being TRBD1 or TRBD2 (5 bases each). Germline CDR1 and CDR2: MNHEY and SVGEGT. The CDR3 extends over 14 amino acids. The V end was cut by 0 bases, the J end by 5 bases, with 7 bases between.

This clonotype was found many times. The chain recombines TRBV12-3 or TRBV12-4 with TRBJ2-7; tentatively, D is TRBD1 or TRBD2 (5 bases each). The CDR3 has 11 amino acids. Deletions cut 6 bases from V and 7 bases from J, with 10 bases between. CDR3 sequence (DNA): TGTGCCAGCAGCCCTGAGGGGGAGCAGTACTTC. Its protein product is CASSPEGEQYF.

The chain combines TRBV18 with TRBJ1-3, with 7 bases that match TRBD1. J was trimmed by 3 bases and V by 3 bases; bases with no gene match: 2. The germline V gene has CDR1 KGHSH and CDR2 LQKENI. CDR3 length: 14 residues. CDR3: CASSPTGIGNTIYF. Here the CDR3 DNA reads TGTGCCAGCTCACCGACAGGGATTGGAAACACCATATATTTT.